These 31 T cell receptor beta chains came from one sample sequenced in a study of T cell repertoires in cytomegalovirus infection. TCRdb fed the reads into MiXCR, producing one record per CDR3 protein. The sample carries 500,000 or so distinct CDR3 sequences, about 17% recorded once. Sequencing was done on a sample of CD8+ T cells from PBMCs. The source is a human donor in good health (CMV status not recorded). Some clones in this sample may be carry-over from other donors' samples.

V and J are TRBV19 and TRBJ2-7; 7 nucleotides agree with TRBD2. The germline CDR1 and CDR2 sequences are LNHDA and SQIVND (reference sequence). The CDR3 length is 14 residues. Trimming removed 7 bases from V and 0 bases from J; junction bases left unmatched: 6. The CDR3 nucleotides read TGTGCCAGTACCCAAGCGGGGAGCTCCTACGAGCAGTACTTC. Translation gives CASTQAGSSYEQYF.

This clonotype was found once. V is TRBV30 and J is TRBJ2-7; no definite D call. The V gene lost 3 bases and the J gene lost 2 bases, with 5 bases spanning the gap. This CDR3 has 11 residues. Germline V lookup: CDR1 GTSNPN, CDR2 SVGIG (reference sequence). The CDR3 protein is CAWRKAYEQYF. CDR3 in DNA: TGTGCCTGGAGAAAGGCCTACGAGCAGTACTTC.

The CDR3 sequence is CASTEEGRGFHEQYF. CDR3 DNA sequence: TGTGCCAGCACCGAGGAGGGTAGAGGGTTCCACGAGCAGTACTTC. This rearrangement joins TRBV6-5 to TRBJ2-7; weak D call: TRBD2 (6 bases). Trimming left V 7 bases short and J 5 bases short, with 21 bases between. CDR1 is MNHEY and CDR2 is SVGAGI in the germline V gene. This CDR3 comprises 15 residues.

In this sample, this clonotype turned up a few times. The chain links TRBV5-1 to TRBJ1-4, with a possible D match to TRBD1 (5 bases). This CDR3 region has 17 residues. V shed 2 bases and J shed 1 base, with 15 bases lying between them. Germline CDR1 is SGHRS and CDR2 is YFSETQ. In DNA form, the CDR3 reads TGCGCCAGCAGCTTTCTGGGGGTCGTGGGAACTAATGAAAAACTGTTTTTT. Its translation is CASSFLGVVGTNEKLFF.

This clonotype was picked up many times. The chain recombines TRBV10-3 with TRBJ1-1, with TRBD1 as a possible D gene (5 bases). The germline gives CDR1 ENHRY, CDR2 SYGVKD. CDR3 length: 15 residues. V was shortened by 4 bases and J by 5 bases, with 17 bases between the two germline ends. This CDR3 is CAISVYRGERTEAFF. DNA of the CDR3: TGTGCCATCAGTGTCTATAGGGGCGAGCGGACTGAAGCTTTCTTT.

This clonotype was seen repeatedly, ten times or more. The rearrangement links TRBV7-3 to TRBJ1-2; 8 bases match TRBD1. Germline V gene lookup returns CDR1 SGHTA and CDR2 FQGTGA. This CDR3 contains 16 residues. The V gene end was trimmed by 2 bases and the J gene end by 2 bases; junction bases not matched to a gene: 7. The DNA for the CDR3 is TGTGCCAGCAGCTTAGGTGGTGACAGGGGCAACTATGGCTACACCTTC. The encoded protein is CASSLGGDRGNYGYTF.

CDR3 sequence (DNA): TGTGCCAGCAATAGTAAGGGAACAGATGTGTATGGCTACACCTTC. Residues: CASNSKGTDVYGYTF. The chain employs TRBV12-3 or TRBV12-4 and TRBJ1-2; unclear D gene. The ends were cut back, 7 bases at V and 5 bases at J, with 20 bases in the middle. There are 15 residues in the CDR3.

The sample holds many counts of this clonotype. The chain combines TRBV10-3 with TRBJ2-1, with 10 bases that match TRBD1. In germline, CDR1 is ENHRY, CDR2 SYGVKD. Germline trimming cut 3 bases from V and 0 bases from J; bases unmatched to any gene: 5. The CDR3 length is 17 residues. This CDR3 reads CAISESDRGASYNEQFF. As DNA, the CDR3 is TGTGCCATCAGTGAATCGGACAGGGGGGCCTCCTACAATGAGCAGTTCTTC.

This clonotype was found many times. CDR3 in DNA: TGTGCCAGCAGTTTACGTCAAGACGCCCACGAGCAGTACTTC. Encoded protein: CASSLRQDAHEQYF. The chain combines TRBV27 with TRBJ2-7; D is unresolved. V was shortened by 2 bases and J by 5 bases, with 13 bases between the two germline ends. Per germline, CDR1 MNHEY and CDR2 SMNVEV (reference sequence). This CDR3 is built from 14 residues.

The sample holds many counts of this clonotype. The chain carries TRBV28 and TRBJ1-1; possibly TRBD1 for D (5 bases). V was pared by 5 bases and J by 6 bases, with 10 bases between. In germline, CDR1 is MDHEN, CDR2 SYDVKM. The CDR3 totals 12 residues. The CDR3 nucleotides read TGTGCCAGCAGTGGGGGACGGCCTGAAGCTTTCTTT. This encodes CASSGGRPEAFF.

Many counts were recorded for this clonotype. The chain carries TRBV11-2 and TRBJ1-1, with D maybe TRBD1 (6 bases). Germline V lookup: CDR1 SGHAT, CDR2 FQNNGV. CDR3 length equals 14 residues. The germline V and J ends were trimmed by 5 bases and 1 base, with 11 bases remaining between them. The CDR3 sequence: CASSHRQENTEAFF. In nucleotides, the CDR3 is TGTGCCAGCAGCCACCGACAGGAGAACACTGAAGCTTTCTTT.

The rearrangement joins TRBV10-3 to TRBJ2-5; TRBD1 aligns across 11 bases. This CDR3 comprises 16 residues. Trimming took 3 bases from V and 5 from J; bases not matched to a gene: 8. Germline assignment: CDR1 ENHRY and CDR2 SYGVKD. CDR3 protein: CAISDQGGQGGETQYF. In DNA, the CDR3 is TGTGCCATCAGTGACCAAGGGGGACAGGGGGGGGAGACCCAGTACTTC.

The rearrangement links TRBV19 to TRBJ2-1; D gene ambiguous. CDR3 size: 14 residues. Trimming cost V 3 bases and J 6 bases, with 12 bases left between them. Germline V CDR1 and CDR2: LNHDA, SQIVND (reference sequence). CDR3 region: CASSMQDGFNEQFF. CDR3 in DNA: TGTGCCAGTAGTATGCAAGACGGATTCAATGAGCAGTTCTTC.

This clonotype occurred many times. The chain carries TRBV7-6 and TRBJ2-2, with TRBD1 matching 8 bases. The J segment lost 2 bases and the V segment lost 1 base, leaving 6 bases of the junction unmatched. Germline V gene lookup returns CDR1 SGHVS and CDR2 FNYEAQ. The CDR3 is 17 amino acids. CDR3 in amino acids: CASSLDPGQGNTGELFF. The CDR3, as DNA: TGTGCCAGCAGCTTAGACCCTGGACAGGGAAACACCGGGGAGCTGTTTTTT.

This clonotype was seen ten or more times. The chain has TRBV7-3 and TRBJ2-2; 9 bases are a match to TRBD1. Germline assignment: CDR1 SGHTA and CDR2 FQGTGA. This CDR3 is 15 amino acids long. J was trimmed by 6 bases and V by 4 bases; bases with no gene match: 6. The CDR3 DNA is TGTGCCAGCAGCTCGGACAGGGGAGTCGCCGGGGAGCTGTTTTTT. Protein product: CASSSDRGVAGELFF.

This clonotype was seen repeatedly, ten times or more. V usage is TRBV6-5 and J usage is TRBJ1-5; no clear D gene. Germline CDR1 is MNHEY and CDR2 is SVGAGI. The CDR3 consists of 16 residues. The germline V and J ends were trimmed by 2 bases and 0 bases, with 11 bases remaining between them. The CDR3 sequence is CASSYQAGDSNQPQHF. In DNA form, the CDR3 reads TGTGCCAGCAGTTACCAGGCGGGAGATAGCAATCAGCCCCAGCATTTT.

This clonotype has ten or more counts. V and J are TRBV6-1 and TRBJ2-5; 7 bases are shared with TRBD2. Germline V gene lookup returns CDR1 MNHNS and CDR2 SASEGT. J gave up 5 bases and V 7 bases, and 7 bases lay outside the gene matches. CDR3 length: 13 residues. The chain's CDR3 is CASTGGGDETQYF. The CDR3 nucleotides read TGTGCCAGCACGGGAGGAGGGGACGAGACCCAGTACTTC.

This rearrangement joins TRBV20-1 to TRBJ2-1; 8 bases map to TRBD2. CDR1 and CDR2 (germline): DFQATT, SNEGSKA (reference sequence). This CDR3 contains 14 residues. J was trimmed by 4 bases and V by 2 bases; bases with no gene match: 4. Here the CDR3 reads CSARPAGEYNEQFF. The CDR3 DNA follows: TGCAGTGCTAGACCAGCGGGAGAGTACAATGAGCAGTTCTTC.

The chain uses TRBV4-1 and TRBJ2-7; 7 bases match TRBD1. Losses at the gene ends were 2 bases for V and 2 bases for J; bases not matched to a gene: 3. CDR1 and CDR2 from the germline V gene are MGHRA and YSYEKL. There are 14 residues in the CDR3. The CDR3 coding sequence is TGCGCCAGCAGCCAACAGACAGGGACCTACGAGCAGTACTTC. Protein product: CASSQQTGTYEQYF.

This clonotype was detected once. The junction does not match germline at one end; this may be a read error. This chain connects TRBV10-2 to TRBJ1-2; D not certain. CDR1 and CDR2 from the germline V gene are WSHSY and SAAADI. The length of the CDR3 is 15 residues. CDR3 sequence: CTSSVTMVSPAGYTF. The CDR3 bases are TGCACCAGCAGTGTAACCATGGTATCGCCCGCGGGCTACACCTTC.

This clonotype was observed a few times. CDR3 sequence reads: CATSDSQGLVNEQFF. The CDR3 DNA reads as TGTGCCACCAGTGATTCGCAGGGTCTAGTGAATGAGCAGTTCTTC. V is TRBV24-1 and J is TRBJ2-1; D is perhaps TRBD1 (5 bases). The CDR3 has 15 residues. Deletions cut 2 bases from V and 7 bases from J, with 14 bases between. Germline V gene data show CDR1 as KGHDR and CDR2 as SFDVKD.

In this sample, this clonotype turned up many times. The chain recombines TRBV7-2 with TRBJ2-7; perhaps D is TRBD1 or TRBD2 (5 bases each). The CDR3 is made up of 12 amino acids. Per the germline V gene, CDR1 is SGHTA and CDR2 is FQGNSA. The germline V and J ends were trimmed by 5 bases and 7 bases, with 12 bases remaining between them. The CDR3 protein is CASSPKGPEQYF. The CDR3 DNA reads as TGTGCCAGCAGCCCAAAGGGACCAGAGCAGTACTTC.

This clonotype was seen a few times. J is TRBJ2-2 and V is TRBV20-1, with 8 bases matching TRBD1. The junction had 6 bases not matched to a gene; V was cut back by 2 bases and J by 4 bases. CDR1 is DFQATT, CDR2 SNEGSKA, per germline (reference sequence). CDR3 length equals 15 residues. The CDR3, as DNA: TGCAGTGCTAGATGGCAGGGGGCTAGCACCGGGGAGCTGTTTTTT. It yields the protein CSARWQGASTGELFF.

This clonotype was counted many times. The chain recombines TRBV7-6 with TRBJ2-5, with 7 bases fitting TRBD2. There are 20 residues in the CDR3. Germline V lookup: CDR1 SGHVS, CDR2 FNYEAQ. With V trimmed by 1 base and J by 0 bases, 17 bases remained unmatched. The CDR3 here is CASSLVDFTRGGSYQETQYF. DNA of the CDR3: TGTGCCAGCAGCTTAGTTGATTTTACGCGGGGAGGGTCTTACCAAGAGACCCAGTACTTC.

Concerning this clonotype: A much larger clone sits a single nucleotide away, making a read error possible. CDR3 DNA: TGTGCCAGCAGCGACCACCGGGACCCAACGGAGACCCAGAACTTC. It specifies CASSDHRDPTETQNF. The rearrangement uses TRBV7-4 and TRBJ2-5; D tentatively reads TRBD1 or TRBD2 (5 bases each). The CDR3 has 15 residues. Germline values: CDR1 SGHVT, CDR2 SQSDAQ.

This chain joins TRBV6-6 and TRBJ2-7; 11 positions match TRBD2. Germline CDR1 MNHNY, CDR2 SVGAGI (reference sequence). This CDR3 is 14 amino acids long. The junction had 4 bases not matched to a gene; V was cut back by 4 bases and J by 5 bases. The CDR3 nucleotides are TGTGCCAGCAGTTTACTAGCGGGAGTCCACGAGCAGTACTTC. It specifies CASSLLAGVHEQYF.

This clonotype was counted between two and nine times. This chain joins TRBV6-6 and TRBJ2-2, with D possibly TRBD1 on 6 matching bases. Per germline, CDR1 MNHNY and CDR2 SVGAGI (reference sequence). The CDR3 runs to 16 residues. V gave up 5 bases and J gave up 5 bases, with 18 bases separating them. CDR3 in amino acids: CASSDPGTRDTGELFF. CDR3 DNA sequence: TGTGCCAGCAGTGACCCCGGGACAAGAGATACCGGGGAGCTGTTTTTT.

The chain recombines TRBV27 with TRBJ2-5; 11 bases are a match to TRBD2. CDR3 size: 18 residues. Germline CDR1 and CDR2: MNHEY and SMNVEV (reference sequence). J was trimmed by 1 base and V by 4 bases; bases with no gene match: 11. The CDR3 protein is CASSSPRTSGPTQETQYF. DNA for the CDR3: TGTGCCAGCAGTTCCCCGCGGACTAGCGGGCCAACCCAAGAGACCCAGTACTTC.

As for this clonotype: This may be a read error: a much more frequent sequence differs by one nucleotide. The chain is built from TRBV27 and TRBJ1-4; D is unclear. Germline V gene sequence: CDR1 MNHEY, CDR2 SMNVEV (reference sequence). CDR3 length: 12 residues. CDR3 DNA sequence: TGTGCCAGCAGTTTATGGCGGGGAAAAATGTTTTTT. This encodes CASSLWRGKMFF.

In this sample, this clonotype turned up many times. The gene calls are TRBV4-2 and TRBJ2-7, with D possibly TRBD2 on 5 matching bases. The CDR3 spans 16 residues. Trimming pared 0 bases from V and 0 bases from J, leaving 12 bases between. Germline CDR1 LGHNA, CDR2 YNFKEQ. CDR3 sequence: CASSQDDGESSYEQYF. CDR3 nucleotide sequence: TGTGCCAGCAGCCAAGATGATGGGGAGAGCTCCTACGAGCAGTACTTC.

This clonotype showed up many times. The V call is TRBV19, the J call TRBJ2-1, with TRBD2 identical over 9 bases. Germline V lookup: CDR1 LNHDA, CDR2 SQIVND (reference sequence). The V gene end was trimmed by 5 bases and the J gene end by 6 bases; junction bases not matched to a gene: 8. The CDR3 totals 15 residues. This chain's CDR3 is CASSFNSGSANEQFF. CDR3 sequence (DNA): TGTGCCAGTAGTTTTAATAGCGGGAGCGCCAATGAGCAGTTCTTC.